This T cell receptor (beta chain) appears in the sequencing data of a study of blood T cell repertoires in COVID-19. In the original analysis: The authors estimated nucleated cell counts from reference gene primer amplification. Assay: immunoSEQ multiplex PCR; the TCRdb copy retains only in-frame clones and omits some. From that table come the V and J calls and clone size; the DNA was used to work out D and trimming. The sample has 200,000 to 300,000 clones, approximately 90% seen once; the top ten hold about 1.6%. CDR1 is LGHDT, CDR2 YNNKEL, per germline (reference sequence). The V and J ends lost 5 bases and 6 bases, in that order; junction bases with no gene match: 24. There are 19 residues in the CDR3.

This clonotype was sampled from a man aged 40-49 years who had recovered from COVID-19. The sequenced material came from PBMCs or T cells enriched from blood (not recorded which). This chain uses TRBV3-1 (or the pseudogene TRBV3-2) with TRBJ2-7, with TRBD2 matching 8 bases. The CDR3 DNA reads TGTGCCAGCAGCACCTCCTGGTCCCTCGGAAGCGGGAGATGGTCCGAGCAGTACTTC. Residues: CASSTSWSLGSGRWSEQYF.